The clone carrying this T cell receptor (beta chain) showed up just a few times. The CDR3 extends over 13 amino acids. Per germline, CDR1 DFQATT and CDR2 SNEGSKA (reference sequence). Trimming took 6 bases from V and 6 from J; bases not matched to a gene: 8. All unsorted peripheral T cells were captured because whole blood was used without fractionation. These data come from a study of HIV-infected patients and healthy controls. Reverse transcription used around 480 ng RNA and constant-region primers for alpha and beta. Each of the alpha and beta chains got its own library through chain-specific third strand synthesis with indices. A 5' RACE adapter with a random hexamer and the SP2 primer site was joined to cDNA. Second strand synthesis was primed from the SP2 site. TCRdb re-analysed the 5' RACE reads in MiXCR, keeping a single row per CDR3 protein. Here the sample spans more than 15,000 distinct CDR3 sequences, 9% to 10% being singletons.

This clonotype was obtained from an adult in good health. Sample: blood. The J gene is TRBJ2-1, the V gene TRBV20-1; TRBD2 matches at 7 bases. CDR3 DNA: TGCAGTGCCGTCGGGGAGGGCCCCAATGAGCAGTTCTTC. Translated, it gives CSAVGEGPNEQFF.